A selection of T cell receptor beta chains follows, all from one sample in a study of blood T cell repertoires in COVID-19. Here immunoSEQ multiplex PCR was the method, and the copy in TCRdb shows in-frame clones only, minus some. The profile shows about 160,000 clones, about 83% of them singletons. The sample consisted of peripheral blood. All receptors derive from a man aged 70 or older who had recovered from COVID-19. Both conserved end residues are trimmed from each CDR3. The order of the fields is CDR3 protein, CDR3 length, clone size, V gene. The size of a clone is reported for some rows only, either as once, few or many, or as a class for expanded clones.

CDR3 protein: ASSLRGLIMILT
CDR3 length: 12
clone size: .
V gene: TRBV27

CDR3 protein: ASSPLLSSGSSDTQY
CDR3 length: 15
clone size: .
V gene: TRBV5-1

CDR3 protein: AISDGQGGNSPLH
CDR3 length: 13
clone size: .
V gene: TRBV10-3

CDR3 protein: ASSIGTLYEQY
CDR3 length: 11
clone size: .
V gene: TRBV19

CDR3 protein: ASSVDGSSYEQY
CDR3 length: 12
clone size: .
V gene: TRBV5-1

CDR3 protein: ASSQDLQWGLSVTQY
CDR3 length: 15
clone size: .
V gene: TRBV3-1/TRBV3-2

CDR3 protein: ASSFPDRANYGYT
CDR3 length: 13
clone size: .
V gene: TRBV5-1

CDR3 protein: ASSALRGQKYGYT
CDR3 length: 13
clone size: .
V gene: TRBV9

CDR3 protein: ASKRDTDNSPLH
CDR3 length: 12
clone size: .
V gene: TRBV2

CDR3 protein: ASSAVLSAGARYNEQF
CDR3 length: 16
clone size: .
V gene: TRBV6-1

CDR3 protein: ASSWGGRTNTEAF
CDR3 length: 13
clone size: few
V gene: TRBV5-5

CDR3 protein: ASSQETVLNTEAF
CDR3 length: 13
clone size: few
V gene: TRBV4-1

CDR3 protein: ASSGDSNQPQH
CDR3 length: 11
clone size: once
V gene: TRBV28

CDR3 protein: AWSVNRHQPQH
CDR3 length: 11
clone size: once
V gene: TRBV30

CDR3 protein: ASSKGDRSYEQY
CDR3 length: 12
clone size: once
V gene: TRBV21-1

CDR3 protein: ASRETGGGSEKLF
CDR3 length: 13
clone size: .
V gene: TRBV5-1

CDR3 protein: ASSLSYSNQPQH
CDR3 length: 12
clone size: .
V gene: TRBV28

CDR3 protein: ASREGQGGSMDTEAF
CDR3 length: 15
clone size: .
V gene: TRBV9

CDR3 protein: ASSQDGGEETQY
CDR3 length: 12
clone size: few
V gene: TRBV4-1

CDR3 protein: ASSLPAVNTIY
CDR3 length: 11
clone size: once
V gene: TRBV5-6

CDR3 protein: ASRPATNEQF
CDR3 length: 10
clone size: .
V gene: TRBV12-3/TRBV12-4

CDR3 protein: ASSVDPGGTGELF
CDR3 length: 13
clone size: .
V gene: TRBV9

CDR3 protein: ASSHRLADTGELF
CDR3 length: 13
clone size: .
V gene: TRBV3-1/TRBV3-2

CDR3 protein: ASSFIAGYNPDTQY
CDR3 length: 14
clone size: .
V gene: TRBV7-8

CDR3 protein: ASSTGGGTSSEQY
CDR3 length: 13
clone size: .
V gene: TRBV5-6

CDR3 protein: ASSRREFSYEQY
CDR3 length: 12
clone size: .
V gene: TRBV9

CDR3 protein: ASSPAAGAHNEQF
CDR3 length: 13
clone size: .
V gene: TRBV4-1

CDR3 protein: ARSLGGRGNEQF
CDR3 length: 12
clone size: .
V gene: TRBV5-3